One sample yielded the 19 T cell receptor beta chains listed below, sequenced in a study of early T cells in non-severe SARS-CoV-2 infection. TCRdb recomputed calls from the 5' RACE reads with MiXCR, one row per CDR3 protein. Altogether 55,000 to 75,000 distinct CDR3 sequences are present, 7.5% to 10% being singletons, with the ten largest covering less than 1.5%. The sample was whole blood. Receptors were obtained from an adult who was a healthcare worker with PCR-confirmed SARS-CoV-2 infection or an uninfected control (not recorded which).

The table lists this clonotype with a few counts. The gene calls are TRBV12-3 or TRBV12-4 and TRBJ2-5; 9 bases map to TRBD2. The CDR3 contains 15 residues. The ends lost 3 bases at V and 5 bases at J; junction bases unmatched: 7. This CDR3 is CASSFGSGGRETQYF. The DNA of the CDR3 is TGTGCCAGCAGTTTCGGAAGCGGGGGGAGGGAGACCCAGTACTTC.

This clonotype occurred a few times. The chain carries TRBV28 and TRBJ2-3; D unresolved. Trimming cost V 1 base and J 0 bases, with 8 bases left between them. This CDR3 is 15 amino acids long. CDR1 and CDR2 (germline): MDHEN, SYDVKM. The CDR3 nucleotides read TGTGCCAGCAGTTTATTCCCCGAGAGCACAGATACGCAGTATTTT. This encodes CASSLFPESTDTQYF.

This chain joins TRBV18 and TRBJ2-7; TRBD2 matches 11 bases. The CDR3 has 15 residues. With 6 bases clipped from V and 5 bases from J, the junction kept 9 bases outside the gene matches. Per the germline V gene, CDR1 is KGHSH and CDR2 is LQKENI. Here the CDR3 reads CASSYGTSGSDEQYV. The CDR3 DNA sequence: TGTGCCAGCTCTTATGGGACTAGCGGCAGTGACGAGCAGTACGTC.

The chain links TRBV5-1 to TRBJ2-7; TRBD1 agrees at 8 bases. J gave up 6 bases and V 3 bases, and 5 bases lay outside the gene matches. CDR3 size: 13 residues. The germline gives CDR1 SGHRS, CDR2 YFSETQ. CDR3 amino acids: CASSSGQGAEQYV. CDR3 DNA: TGCGCCAGCAGCTCCGGACAGGGTGCCGAGCAGTACGTC.

This rearrangement joins TRBV6-1 to TRBJ2-1; D ambiguous. Germline V gene lookup returns CDR1 MNHNS and CDR2 SASEGT. CDR3 size: 13 residues. The ends were cut back, 7 bases at V and 7 bases at J, with 14 bases in the middle. DNA for the CDR3: TGTGCCAGCACCGACGGCCTTACGAATGAGCAGTTCTTC. This codes for CASTDGLTNEQFF.

Many counts were recorded for this clonotype. For the CDR3, the DNA is TGTGCCAGCTCACCCCCTCGACAGGGTGGGCCCTATGGCTACACCTTC. Protein product: CASSPPRQGGPYGYTF. The J gene is TRBJ1-2, the V gene TRBV18; 7 nucleotides match TRBD1. The CDR3 totals 16 residues. Germline CDR1 and CDR2: KGHSH and LQKENI. The trim removed 3 bases at V and 4 bases at J, leaving 11 bases unmatched.

The chain recombines TRBV11-2 with TRBJ2-2, with 8 positions matching TRBD1. V lost 1 base, J lost 4 bases, and 8 bases stayed unmatched. The CDR3 has 17 amino acids. Germline loops: CDR1 SGHAT, CDR2 FQNNGV. CDR3 coding DNA: TGTGCCAGCAGCTTAGGGCGCGCAGGGGGCCCCACCGGGGAGCTGTTTTTT. As protein: CASSLGRAGGPTGELFF.

This clonotype has more than one count but fewer than ten. V and J are TRBV5-6 and TRBJ1-6; 7 nucleotides line up with TRBD1. The CDR3 sequence is 17 residues long. From germline, CDR1 is SGHDT and CDR2 YYEEEE. V was pared by 4 bases and J by 9 bases, with 16 bases of the junction left unmatched. The CDR3 coding sequence is TGTGCCAGCAGCCAAGGAAGACCGACAGGGTTCGTTTCACCCCTCCACTTT. Translating gives CASSQGRPTGFVSPLHF.

This chain uses TRBV14 with TRBJ2-5; D is perhaps TRBD1 or TRBD2 (6 bases each). This CDR3 region has 14 residues. V shed 4 bases and J shed 4 bases, with 13 bases lying between them. Germline V gene sequence: CDR1 SGHDN, CDR2 FVKESK. Here the CDR3 DNA reads TGTGCCAGCAGCCCACGCAGGGGAGGAGAGACCCAGTACTTC. It encodes CASSPRRGGETQYF. The complete variable domain, with remaining parts taken from reference TRBV14 and TRBJ2-5, reads EAGVTQFPSHSVIEKGQTVTLRCDPISGHDNLYWYRRVMGKEIKFLLHFVKESKQDESGMPNNRFLAERTGGTYSTLKVQPAELEDSGVYFCASSPRRGGETQYFGPGTRLLVL.

The chain couples TRBV20-1 to TRBJ2-5, with D unclear. V gave up 1 base and J gave up 1 base, with 7 bases separating them. The CDR3 is made up of 13 amino acids. Germline V gene data show CDR1 as DFQATT and CDR2 as SNEGSKA (reference sequence). This CDR3 is CSARGQLQETQYF. The DNA for the CDR3 is TGCAGTGCTAGAGGGCAACTCCAAGAGACCCAGTACTTC.

This chain joins TRBV3-1 and TRBJ1-5; TRBD1 agrees at 7 bases. With V trimmed by 4 bases and J by 3 bases, 6 bases remained unmatched. Germline V gene data show CDR1 as LGHDT and CDR2 as YNNKEL (reference sequence). This CDR3 comprises 15 residues. The CDR3 is CASSRGTAVNQPQHF. The CDR3 coding sequence is TGTGCCAGCAGCCGAGGGACAGCCGTCAATCAGCCCCAGCATTTT. Filled out from reference TRBV3-1 and TRBJ1-5, the complete variable domain reads DTAVSQTPKYLVTQMGNDKSIKCEQNLGHDTMYWYKQDSKKFLKIMFSYNNKELIINETVPNRFSPKSPDKAHLNLHINSLELGDSAVYFCASSRGTAVNQPQHFGDGTRLSIL.

In this sample, this clonotype turned up a few times. The chain is built from TRBV6-2 or TRBV6-3 and TRBJ2-5; D might be TRBD1 or TRBD2, each matching 6 bases. This CDR3 is 14 amino acids long. The germline V gene encodes CDR1 MNHEY and CDR2 SVGEGT. Trimming took 7 bases from V and 5 from J, leaving 17 bases between them. The CDR3 region is CASNLGGRTETQYF. In DNA form, the CDR3 reads TGTGCCAGCAACCTCGGGGGCAGGACTGAGACCCAGTACTTC.

The J gene is TRBJ2-6, the V gene TRBV27; D unresolved. Germline-derived CDR1 and CDR2 are MNHEY and SMNVEV (reference sequence). This CDR3 has 15 residues. V lost 0 bases and J lost 4, with 7 bases in between. The CDR3 sequence is CASSLSGLGANVLTF. CDR3 bases: TGTGCCAGCAGTTTATCAGGGTTAGGGGCCAACGTCCTGACTTTC.

This clonotype came up a few times. The chain has TRBV10-3 and TRBJ2-6, with D unresolved. The germline V gene has CDR1 ENHRY and CDR2 SYGVKD. Deletions cut 2 bases from V and 0 bases from J, with 11 bases between. The CDR3 sequence is 17 residues long. This CDR3 reads CAISEATSNSGANVLTF. CDR3 nucleotide sequence: TGTGCCATCAGTGAGGCGACGAGCAACTCTGGGGCCAACGTCCTGACTTTC.

This clonotype was observed a handful of times. The chain couples TRBV6-2 or TRBV6-3 to TRBJ1-5; 7 bases are shared with TRBD1. After removal of 5 bases from V and 2 bases from J, the junction contained 15 bases not matched to a gene. The CDR3 loop spans 18 amino acids. Germline V lookup: CDR1 MNHEY, CDR2 SVGEGT. The CDR3 protein is CASSPQGNGVSGNQPQHF. The CDR3 nucleotides are TGTGCCAGCAGTCCACAGGGGAATGGTGTGAGTGGCAATCAGCCCCAGCATTTT.

This clonotype was detected many times. The gene calls are TRBV29-1 and TRBJ2-2; possibly TRBD1 for D (6 bases). Germline-derived CDR1 and CDR2 are SQVTM and ANQGSEA. The CDR3 has 13 amino acids. The V end was cut by 5 bases, the J end by 1 base, with 8 bases between. The CDR3 nucleotides read TGCAGCGTTTGGGGGCTGAACACCGGGGAGCTGTTTTTT. This sequence encodes CSVWGLNTGELFF.

This clonotype was observed a few times. V and J are TRBV7-8 and TRBJ2-3; D call uncertain. The ends were cut back, 4 bases at V and 2 bases at J, with 25 bases in the middle. CDR1 and CDR2 (germline): SGHVS, FQNEAQ. The CDR3 is 19 amino acids. For the CDR3, the DNA is TGTGCCAGCAGCTCCCCGGGCCTGAGTGTTACCCGAATCACAGATACGCAGTATTTT. It translates to CASSSPGLSVTRITDTQYF. Full variable domain (remainder filled in from reference TRBV7-8 and TRBJ2-3): GAGVSQSPRYKVAKRGQDVALRCDPISGHVSLFWYQQALGQGPEFLTYFQNEAQLDKSGLPSDRFFAERPEGSVSTLKIQRTQQEDSAVYLCASSSPGLSVTRITDTQYFGPGTRLTVL.

The V gene is TRBV6-5, the J gene TRBJ2-3; TRBD1 agrees at 12 bases. V shed 8 bases and J 1 base; nucleotides not matched to a gene: 10. Per germline, CDR1 MNHEY and CDR2 SVGAGI. The CDR3 sequence is 17 residues long. The chain's CDR3 is CASRDRGRGSRTDTQYF. As DNA, the CDR3 is TGTGCCAGCCGGGACAGGGGGCGCGGGAGTCGCACAGATACGCAGTATTTT.

This rearrangement joins TRBV7-2 to TRBJ2-7; tentatively, D is TRBD1 (5 bases). The CDR3 spans 13 residues. Germline loops: CDR1 SGHTA, CDR2 FQGNSA. Trimming shortened V by 8 bases and J by 3 bases, and 14 bases separated the two germline ends. The CDR3 DNA reads as TGTGCCAGCCGGCCGGAAGGGGACTACGAGCAGTACGTC. Translation: CASRPEGDYEQYV.